Below, 14 T cell receptor beta chains from the same sample are listed, as sequenced in a study of vaccination effects on CD4 cells after COVID-19. Assay: immunoSEQ multiplex PCR; the TCRdb copy retains only in-frame clones and omits some. The table has about 43,000 clones, roughly 79% seen once. These receptors are not linked to any known antigen. Ahead of sequencing, the ViraFEST assay grew antigen-specific CD4+ T cells using viral peptide pools. After roughly 10 days in culture, the CD4+ T cells were isolated. Vaccine recipients had no previous SARS-CoV-2 infection; their nucleocapsid antibodies were negative. This sample comprised CD4+ T cells from PBMCs cultured with SARS-CoV-2 spike peptides, obtained before COVID-19 vaccination. These receptors were taken from a human donor who received a COVID-19 vaccine.

The chain recombines TRBV10-3 with TRBJ2-4, with D perhaps TRBD2 (6 bases). The CDR3 has 15 amino acids. The V and J ends lost 3 bases and 5 bases respectively, with 14 bases between them. Germline values: CDR1 ENHRY, CDR2 SYGVKD. CDR3 in DNA: TGTGCCATCAGTGAACAATCCGGGGGTCAAAACATTCAGTACTTC. Translation gives CAISEQSGGQNIQYF.

The chain recombines TRBV5-8 with TRBJ2-2, with D perhaps matching TRBD2 (5 bases). CDR1 and CDR2 from the germline V gene are SGHTS and YDEGEE. CDR3 length equals 18 residues. Trimming took off 1 base at V and 1 base at J, with 17 bases between the two ends. The DNA for the CDR3 is TGTGCCAGCAGCTTGTTCCCATTAGCGTACCGGAACACCGGGGAGCTGTTTTTT. Its translation is CASSLFPLAYRNTGELFF. Drawing the rest from reference TRBV5-8 and TRBJ2-2, the complete variable domain is EAGVTQSPTHLIKTRGQQATLRCSPISGHTSVYWYQQALGLGLQFLLWYDEGEERNRGNFPPRFSGRQFPNYSSELNVNALELEDSALYLCASSLFPLAYRNTGELFFGEGSRLTVL.

The rearrangement links TRBV6-1 to TRBJ1-6; D call uncertain. This CDR3 region has 16 residues. Germline V gene lookup returns CDR1 MNHNS and CDR2 SASEGT. Trimming took off 1 base at V and 5 bases at J, with 12 bases between the two ends. In DNA form, the CDR3 reads TGTGCCAGCAGTGAAGTAAATACCGGTAATAATTCACCCCTCCACTTT. Encoded protein: CASSEVNTGNNSPLHF.

The chain joins TRBV7-9 to TRBJ2-3, with 9 nucleotides matching TRBD2. The CDR3 has 16 residues. Germline values: CDR1 SEHNR, CDR2 FQNEAQ (reference sequence). Trimming at V came to 3 bases and at J to 6 bases, leaving 10 bases not matched to a gene. The CDR3 DNA sequence: TGTGCCAGCAGCTTGGAGCGGGGGGCCGCCAAGGATACGCAGTATTTT. The encoded protein is CASSLERGAAKDTQYF.

In this sample, this clone turned up once. The chain recombines TRBV5-1 with TRBJ2-5, with 10 bases aligning to TRBD2. J lost 2 bases, V lost 2 bases, and 9 bases had no gene match. This CDR3 spans 17 amino acids. The germline gives CDR1 SGHRS, CDR2 YFSETQ. In DNA form, the CDR3 reads TGCGCCAGCAGCTTTAATATGGCTAGCGGGGGTCAAGAGACCCAGTACTTC. Amino acid sequence: CASSFNMASGGQETQYF.

There are a few counts of this clone. The V gene is TRBV29-1, the J gene TRBJ1-2, with D possibly TRBD1 on 6 matching bases. CDR1 is SQVTM and CDR2 is ANQGSEA in the germline V gene. The ends were cut back, 3 bases at V and 0 bases at J, with 11 bases in the middle. The CDR3 is made up of 14 amino acids. CDR3 in amino acids: CSVDRDTANYGYTF. The DNA for the CDR3 is TGCAGCGTTGACAGGGACACCGCTAACTATGGCTACACCTTC. Variable domain in full (rest from reference TRBV29-1 and TRBJ1-2): SAVISQKPSRDICQRGTSLTIQCQVDSQVTMMFWYRQQPGQSLTLIATANQGSEATYESGFVIDKFPISRPNLTFSTLTVSNMSPEDSSIYLCSVDRDTANYGYTFGSGTRLTVV.

The chain uses TRBV7-3 and TRBJ2-1, with 8 bases matching TRBD2. The V and J ends lost 5 bases and 3 bases, in that order; junction bases with no gene match: 6. The CDR3 is made up of 15 amino acids. Germline loops: CDR1 SGHTA, CDR2 FQGTGA. The CDR3 nucleotides read TGTGCCAGCAGCCCGGGACTAGGAGGCTACAATGAGCAGTTCTTC. Residues: CASSPGLGGYNEQFF. Full variable domain (outside the CDR3, taken from reference TRBV7-3 and TRBJ2-1): GAGVSQTPSNKVTEKGKYVELRCDPISGHTALYWYRQSLGQGPEFLIYFQGTGAADDSGLPNDRFFAVRPEGSVSTLKIQRTERGDSAVYLCASSPGLGGYNEQFFGPGTRLTVL.

This rearrangement joins TRBV9 to TRBJ2-2, with TRBD2 as a possible D gene (5 bases). This CDR3 contains 13 residues. The germline CDR1 and CDR2 sequences are SGDLS and YYNGEE. V was trimmed by 2 bases and J by 7 bases, leaving 9 bases between them. CDR3 protein: CASSVRGGGELFF. In DNA form, the CDR3 reads TGTGCCAGCAGCGTTCGGGGTGGCGGGGAGCTGTTTTTT.

V usage is TRBV3-1 (or the pseudogene TRBV3-2) and J usage is TRBJ1-2, with 9 nucleotides matching TRBD1. The germline V gene encodes CDR1 LGHDT and CDR2 YNNKEL (reference sequence). V gave up 0 bases and J gave up 6 bases; unmatched junction bases: 8. The length of the CDR3 is 16 residues. CDR3 sequence (DNA): TGTGCCAGCAGCCAAGACCACTCAGGGACAGGGCATGGCTACACCTTC. Translation gives CASSQDHSGTGHGYTF.

This chain's CDR3 is CASSTRDRGTDTQYF. CDR3 DNA sequence: TGTGCCAGCAGCACACGGGACAGGGGCACAGATACGCAGTATTTT. V usage is TRBV5-6 and J usage is TRBJ2-3, with 9 positions matching TRBD1. Germline V lookup: CDR1 SGHDT, CDR2 YYEEEE. Losses at the gene ends were 4 bases for V and 1 base for J; bases not matched to a gene: 4. This CDR3 has 15 residues.

This clone was counted a few times. V and J are TRBV5-8 and TRBJ2-2; 11 positions agree with TRBD1. The CDR3 is made up of 17 amino acids. Germline V gene sequence: CDR1 SGHTS, CDR2 YDEGEE. V was clipped by 4 bases and J by 1 base; unmatched bases: 6. Written as DNA, the CDR3 is TGTGCCAGCAGCAGATGGACAGGGGGCAGGAACACCGGGGAGCTGTTTTTT. This translates into CASSRWTGGRNTGELFF. The full variable domain, in which reference TRBV5-8 and TRBJ2-2 provide the parts outside the CDR3, is EAGVTQSPTHLIKTRGQQATLRCSPISGHTSVYWYQQALGLGLQFLLWYDEGEERNRGNFPPRFSGRQFPNYSSELNVNALELEDSALYLCASSRWTGGRNTGELFFGEGSRLTVL.

V usage is TRBV5-1 and J usage is TRBJ2-3; TRBD1 matches 12 bases. This CDR3 spans 16 amino acids. Germline V gene data show CDR1 as SGHRS and CDR2 as YFSETQ. The junction had 6 bases not matched to a gene; V was cut back by 0 bases and J by 7 bases. The DNA of the CDR3 is TGCGCCAGCAGCTTGGCTGCGGGACAGGGGGCTCATACGCAGTATTTT. Amino acids: CASSLAAGQGAHTQYF.

This rearrangement joins TRBV3-1 (or the pseudogene TRBV3-2) to TRBJ2-1, with D perhaps given as TRBD1 or TRBD2 (5 bases each). Germline-derived CDR1 and CDR2 are LGHDT and YNNKEL (reference sequence). Trimming shortened V by 0 bases and J by 5 bases, and 14 bases separated the two germline ends. There are 16 residues in the CDR3. DNA for the CDR3: TGTGCCAGCAGCCAAGATTGGGGGTTCGATGACAATGAGCAGTTCTTC. Translation: CASSQDWGFDDNEQFF.

This sequence joins TRBV7-2 and TRBJ1-1; D is uncertain. The CDR3 has 14 residues. Between the trimmed V and J ends, which lost 3 bases and 0 bases, there was a span of 8 bases. CDR1 SGHTA and CDR2 FQGNSA come from the germline V gene. The CDR3 spells CASSLKGLNTEAFF. The DNA for the CDR3 is TGTGCCAGCAGCTTGAAAGGATTGAACACTGAAGCTTTCTTT.